This T cell receptor (beta chain) was profiled in a study of OX40 agonist ivuxolimab in advanced cancers. Study at large: The dose-escalation group included hepatocellular carcinoma, melanoma, renal cell carcinoma and head and neck cancer. Those enrolled were 82.7% male, with a mean age of roughly 62 years and ages from 23 to 79.

Assay used: immunoSEQ multiplex PCR; TCRdb lists only in-frame clones, some missing. The sample includes over 65,000 clones, over 80% of them seen just once. Blood sampling took place at baseline, cycle 4 day 1, and cycle 7 day 1. This clone was seen once. Trimming shortened V by 5 bases and J by 6 bases, and 13 bases separated the two germline ends. The CDR3 extends over 13 amino acids. Germline V gene sequence: CDR1 PRHDT, CDR2 FYEKMQ (reference sequence). Specimen: CD4+ or CD8+ T cells sorted from blood, collected in a trial of the OX40 agonist ivuxolimab. V and J are TRBV13 and TRBJ1-1, with D unclear. This sequence originates from an adult with an advanced solid tumor such as melanoma, head and neck, liver or kidney cancer. CDR3: CASSPTPRAEAFF. CDR3 sequence (DNA): TGTGCCAGCAGCCCGACTCCACGGGCTGAAGCTTTCTTT. Full variable domain (rest looked up from reference TRBV13 and TRBJ1-1): AAGVIQSPRHLIKEKRETATLKCYPIPRHDTVYWYQQGPGQDPQFLISFYEKMQSDKGSIPDRFSAQQFSDYHSELNMSSLELGDSALYFCASSPTPRAEAFFGQGTRLTVV.